The 25 T cell receptor beta chains reported below all come from one sample, sequenced in a study of monozygotic twins with inflammatory bowel disease. TCRdb re-called the 5' RACE reads, yielding one record per CDR3 amino acid sequence without DNA. The table gives some 450,000 distinct CDR3 sequences; the top ten clones make up about 2.4% of it. Material: blood. These receptors were collected from a human donor with ulcerative colitis or Crohn's disease, or a healthy co-twin of an affected twin (not recorded which).

The V gene is TRBV27, the J gene TRBJ2-1; TCRdb's D gene call, TRBD2, goes unchecked for lack of DNA. CDR3 length equals 20 residues. CDR1 MNHEY and CDR2 SMNVEV come from the germline V gene (reference sequence). CDR3 loop: CASSLYPGLAGDPRYNEQFF.

The chain carries TRBV20-1 and TRBJ1-5. The CDR3 length is 14 residues. Germline values: CDR1 DFQATT, CDR2 SNEGSKA (reference sequence). The CDR3 protein is CSARVGGSVQPQHF.

V is TRBV20-1 and J is TRBJ2-7; lacking DNA, the TRBD2 call made by TCRdb goes unchecked. This CDR3 comprises 13 residues. Germline V CDR1 and CDR2: DFQATT, SNEGSKA (reference sequence). CDR3 residues: CSATLQASYEQYF.

The chain joins TRBV14 to TRBJ1-2; TCRdb gives TRBD1 as the D gene, but with no DNA this cannot be confirmed. CDR1 SGHDN and CDR2 FVKESK come from the germline V gene. The CDR3 has 15 residues. This CDR3 reads CASSQDRGRGYGYTF.

The chain carries TRBV18 and TRBJ1-1; TCRdb gives TRBD1 as the D gene, but with no DNA this cannot be confirmed. Germline loops: CDR1 KGHSH, CDR2 LQKENI. The CDR3 is made up of 13 amino acids. The CDR3: CASSPVLSSEAFF.

CDR3 in amino acids: CASSQGLAASTDTQYF. The gene calls are TRBV5-1 and TRBJ2-3; absent DNA, TCRdb's TRBD2 call cannot be checked. This CDR3 contains 16 residues. Germline CDR1 is SGHRS and CDR2 is YFSETQ.

The gene calls are TRBV7-9 and TRBJ2-7; TCRdb proposes TRBD1, but this gene call is untestable without DNA. This CDR3 comprises 14 residues. Germline loops: CDR1 SEHNR, CDR2 FQNEAQ (reference sequence). CDR3 sequence reads: CASSPRDRNYEQYF.

The chain uses TRBV2 and TRBJ2-3. Germline V gives CDR1 SNHLY, CDR2 FYNNEI. CDR3 length equals 15 residues. This CDR3 is CASSEGSSSTDTQYF.

The V and J genes are TRBV5-6 and TRBJ1-2. Germline CDR1 SGHDT, CDR2 YYEEEE. The CDR3 loop spans 14 amino acids. This chain's CDR3 is CASSEVTVIYGYTF. The variable domain in full, with the rest retrieved from reference TRBV5-6 and TRBJ1-2, is DAGVTQSPTHLIKTRGQQVTLRCSPKSGHDTVSWYQQALGQGPQFIFQYYEEEERQRGNFPDRFSGHQFPNYSSELNVNALLLGDSALYLCASSEVTVIYGYTFGSGTRLTVV.

The chain links TRBV6-5 to TRBJ2-1; without DNA, the TCRdb call of TRBD1 cannot be checked. CDR1 and CDR2 (germline): MNHEY, SVGAGI. The CDR3 has 15 amino acids. CDR3 amino acids: CASSYRGEPYNEQFF.

V and J are TRBV12-3 or TRBV12-4 and TRBJ1-5; TCRdb's D gene call, TRBD1, goes unchecked for lack of DNA. The CDR3 runs to 13 residues. The CDR3 here is CASSLAGGTPQHF.

The chain recombines TRBV29-1 with TRBJ1-1; as DNA is missing, the TRBD1 call by TCRdb cannot be tested. The CDR3 is 15 amino acids. Germline V CDR1 and CDR2: SQVTM, ANQGSEA. This CDR3 reads CSVERPGLWNTEAFF.

The V call is TRBV20-1, the J call TRBJ1-1; TCRdb indicates TRBD1, and absent DNA this call remains unverified. The CDR3 runs 13 residues. Germline V CDR1 and CDR2: DFQATT, SNEGSKA (reference sequence). CDR3 amino acids: CSAKMGQGAVAFF.

The chain employs TRBV5-6 and TRBJ2-4; TCRdb gives TRBD1 as the D gene, but with no DNA this cannot be confirmed. Per germline, CDR1 SGHDT and CDR2 YYEEEE. This CDR3 has 16 amino acids. The CDR3 loop reads CASSAPQGRAKNIQYF.

This chain's CDR3 is CASSLDLTAQETQYF. V and J are TRBV11-2 and TRBJ2-5. This CDR3 spans 15 amino acids. In germline, CDR1 is SGHAT, CDR2 FQNNGV.

This chain connects TRBV19 to TRBJ1-1. The CDR3 has 14 residues. CDR1 is LNHDA and CDR2 is SQIVND in the germline V gene (reference sequence). This CDR3 is CASSMYRLGTEAFF.

The chain has TRBV7-8 and TRBJ2-3; checking the TCRdb D call of TRBD2 is not possible without DNA. Germline CDR1 and CDR2: SGHVS and FQNEAQ. This CDR3 is 16 amino acids long. This CDR3 reads CASSISGGQSTDTQYF.

This chain joins TRBV6-1 and TRBJ1-2; TCRdb picks TRBD1, but there is no DNA to check that call. The CDR3 totals 12 residues. Germline values: CDR1 MNHNS, CDR2 SASEGT. The CDR3 reads CASTPRSYGYTF.

The chain carries TRBV5-1 and TRBJ2-1; checking the TCRdb D call of TRBD1 is not possible without DNA. This CDR3 spans 15 amino acids. The V gene's germline CDR1 is SGHRS and CDR2 YFSETQ. This chain's CDR3 is CASSSGHIEGNEQFF.

The chain is built from TRBV5-1 and TRBJ2-1. Germline lookup yields CDR1 SGHRS and CDR2 YFSETQ. There are 13 residues in the CDR3. CDR3 protein: CASSLQIHNEQFF.

The chain has TRBV7-3 and TRBJ2-1; absent DNA, TCRdb's TRBD1 call cannot be checked. The CDR3 is 12 residues long. Germline V gene lookup returns CDR1 SGHTA and CDR2 FQGTGA. CDR3 sequence reads: CASSYQGGEQFF. Combining the CDR3 with reference TRBV7-3 and TRBJ2-1 gives the whole variable domain GAGVSQTPSNKVTEKGKYVELRCDPISGHTALYWYRQSLGQGPEFLIYFQGTGAADDSGLPNDRFFAVRPEGSVSTLKIQRTERGDSAVYLCASSYQGGEQFFGPGTRLTVL.

This sequence joins TRBV24-1 and TRBJ2-1; without DNA, the TCRdb call of TRBD1 cannot be checked. Germline V gives CDR1 KGHDR, CDR2 SFDVKD. This CDR3 has 13 residues. The CDR3 here is CATSDTGLDEQFF.

V is TRBV9 and J is TRBJ2-1; TCRdb gives TRBD2 as the D gene, but with no DNA this cannot be confirmed. CDR3 length: 14 residues. Germline values: CDR1 SGDLS, CDR2 YYNGEE. The CDR3 sequence: CASSGRLADNEQFF.

V is TRBV14 and J is TRBJ2-1; TCRdb indicates TRBD1, and absent DNA this call remains unverified. CDR3 size: 15 residues. CDR1 is SGHDN, CDR2 FVKESK, per germline. CDR3 region: CASRYQDRAGDEQFF.

This chain joins TRBV4-2 and TRBJ2-1; TCRdb's D gene call, TRBD2, goes unchecked for lack of DNA. Germline CDR1 LGHNA, CDR2 YNFKEQ. This CDR3 has 17 amino acids. CDR3 residues: CASSQPQGTSGSGEQFF.